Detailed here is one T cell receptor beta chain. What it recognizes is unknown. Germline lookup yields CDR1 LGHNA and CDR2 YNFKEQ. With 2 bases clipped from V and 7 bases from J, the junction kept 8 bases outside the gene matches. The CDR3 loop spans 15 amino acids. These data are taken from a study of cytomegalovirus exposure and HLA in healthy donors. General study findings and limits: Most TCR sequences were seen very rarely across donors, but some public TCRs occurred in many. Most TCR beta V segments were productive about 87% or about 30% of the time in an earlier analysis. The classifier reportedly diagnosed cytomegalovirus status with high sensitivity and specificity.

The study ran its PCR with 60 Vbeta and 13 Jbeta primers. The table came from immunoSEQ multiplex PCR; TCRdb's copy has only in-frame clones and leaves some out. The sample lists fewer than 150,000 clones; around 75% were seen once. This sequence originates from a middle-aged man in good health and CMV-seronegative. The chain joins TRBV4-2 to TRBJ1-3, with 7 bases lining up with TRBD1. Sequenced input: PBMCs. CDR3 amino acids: CASSQPTGLANTIYF. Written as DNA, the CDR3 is TGTGCCAGCAGCCAACCGACAGGGTTAGCGAACACCATATATTTT.